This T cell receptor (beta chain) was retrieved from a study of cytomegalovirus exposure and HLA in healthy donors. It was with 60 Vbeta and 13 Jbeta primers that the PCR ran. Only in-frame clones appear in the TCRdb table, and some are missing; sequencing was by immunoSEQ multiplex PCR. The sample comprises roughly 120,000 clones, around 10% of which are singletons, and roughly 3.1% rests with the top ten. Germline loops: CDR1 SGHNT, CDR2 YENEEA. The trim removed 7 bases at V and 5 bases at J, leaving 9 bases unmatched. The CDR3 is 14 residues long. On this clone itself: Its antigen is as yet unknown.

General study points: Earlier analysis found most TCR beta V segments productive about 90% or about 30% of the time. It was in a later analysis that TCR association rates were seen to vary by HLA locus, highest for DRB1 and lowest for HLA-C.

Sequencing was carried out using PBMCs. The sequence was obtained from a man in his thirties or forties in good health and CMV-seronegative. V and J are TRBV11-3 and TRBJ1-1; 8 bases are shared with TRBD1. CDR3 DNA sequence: TGTGCCAGCACCGTCCTGACAGGGGTTACTGAAGCTTTCTTT. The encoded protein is CASTVLTGVTEAFF. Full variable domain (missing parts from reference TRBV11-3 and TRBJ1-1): EAGVVQSPRYKIIEKKQPVAFWCNPISGHNTLYWYLQNLGQGPELLIRYENEEAVDDSQLPKDRFSAERLKGVDSTLKIQPAELGDSAVYLCASTVLTGVTEAFFGQGTRLTVV.